Listed below are T cell receptor beta chains from one sample, sequenced in a study of T cells in Graves' hyperthyroidism and ophthalmopathy. TCRdb itself ran the multiplex PCR reads through MiXCR, one entry per CDR3 protein. The sample shows 560,000 or so distinct CDR3 sequences, around 20% of them seen only once. The specimen sequenced was blood. The source is a middle-aged man with Graves' ophthalmopathy. The conserved cysteine and the conserved F or W are not part of the CDR3 here. D genes are given only for firm matches. Where a row states a size, it is once, few, many or the class of an expanded clone; other rows omit it.

D	J	V	length	size	CDR3
TRBD2	TRBJ2-1	TRBV7-3	13	NA	ASSLSAGTRGEQF
TRBD2	TRBJ2-2	TRBV19	14	NA	ASSIRAGTSPGELF
NA	TRBJ1-5	TRBV5-8	13	NA	ATNTRQAGSQPQH
NA	TRBJ1-6	TRBV6-6	14	NA	ASSYSHVSYNSPLH
TRBD2	TRBJ2-5	TRBV28	12	many	ASSMTSAQETQY
NA	TRBJ1-6	TRBV6-1	12	NA	ASSDNTFRSPLH
TRBD2	TRBJ2-1	TRBV11-2	16	NA	ASSHGTGTSGRGHEQF
NA	TRBJ1-5	TRBV5-4	13	NA	ASSLSGGPNQPQH
NA	TRBJ1-5	TRBV7-8	11	few	ASSLDRQQPQH
NA	TRBJ1-2	TRBV30	11	many	AWRTAGAYGYT
TRBD2	TRBJ2-1	TRBV7-2	14	few	ASSSPSGTSGNEQF
TRBD2	TRBJ2-2	TRBV7-9	13	NA	ASSLGGSSTGELF
NA	TRBJ2-7	TRBV2	11	many	ASRQYRPGEQY
NA	TRBJ2-3	TRBV11-2	14	many	ASSRGALGGTDTQY
TRBD2	TRBJ2-5	TRBV9	13	many	ASSVAEASGETQY
NA	TRBJ2-5	TRBV3-1	12	many	ASSLRTVQETQY
NA	TRBJ2-1	TRBV9	11	NA	ASSAIGSREQF
TRBD1	TRBJ2-2	TRBV10-3	12	NA	AISEQGATGELF
NA	TRBJ1-2	TRBV30	15	NA	AWSTTSDGGGNYGYT
NA	TRBJ1-2	TRBV12-3/TRBV12-4	12	NA	ASSLNPGAYGYA
NA	TRBJ2-1	TRBV27	14	few	ASSPSRVNSYNEQF
TRBD2	TRBJ2-7	TRBV18	14	NA	ASSPDPGLAGREQY
NA	TRBJ2-3	TRBV28	13	NA	ASSLRQLGADTQY
NA	TRBJ1-3	TRBV18	15	NA	ASSRTIDTLSGNTIY
TRBD2	TRBJ2-1	TRBV6-1	13	few	ASSRLPRGDNEQF
TRBD2	TRBJ2-1	TRBV11-2	14	once	ASGYPPTGTSGAWF
NA	TRBJ2-2	TRBV5-4	10	few	ASSPGLGELF
NA	TRBJ1-3	TRBV30	11	NA	AWRLYSGDTIY
NA	TRBJ1-2	TRBV30	11	NA	AWSEQGDYGYT
TRBD1	TRBJ1-3	TRBV27	14	few	ASSLSGTGVGNTIY
NA	TRBJ2-2	TRBV18	10	many	ASSPTTGELF
TRBD2	TRBJ2-7	TRBV11-2	12	many	ASRGLAGRYEQY
NA	TRBJ2-1	TRBV5-1	15	few	ASSLTHPGSSYNEQF
TRBD1	TRBJ2-7	TRBV2	13	many	ASSALGTGLYEQY
NA	TRBJ1-3	TRBV5-8	13	NA	ASSLKASAGNTIY
NA	TRBJ2-3	TRBV2	12	many	ASSWGLRTDTQY
NA	TRBJ2-3	TRBV13	13	NA	ASRGGPSATDTQY
TRBD2	TRBJ2-3	TRBV3-1	15	many	ASSQGRASGVTDTQY
TRBD2	TRBJ2-5	TRBV2	8	many	ANLGSGAY
NA	TRBJ1-2	TRBV28	15	NA	ASSLSPEGALLYGYT
NA	TRBJ1-1	TRBV9	12	NA	ASSSQVTRTEAF
NA	TRBJ1-3	TRBV5-1	13	NA	ASSLTESWGNTIY
TRBD2	TRBJ2-7	TRBV7-2	16	many	ASSSTELAGGRTYEQY
NA	TRBJ1-1	TRBV20-1	14	few	SATAWGGAPDTEAF
TRBD2	TRBJ2-2	TRBV10-2	15	NA	ASSETSGGVNTGELF
NA	TRBJ2-5	TRBV12-3/TRBV12-4	12	NA	ASSPEGRQETQY
TRBD1	TRBJ1-1	TRBV29-1	10	NA	SVDGQGVEAF
NA	TRBJ1-5	TRBV20-1	13	many	SARDTGRSNQPQH
NA	TRBJ1-3	TRBV7-8	14	few	ASSPVHGASGNTIY
TRBD2	TRBJ2-1	TRBV2	16	many	ASTPGASGGLPYNEQF
NA	TRBJ2-7	TRBV20-1	10	many	SARNLFYEQY
NA	TRBJ2-7	TRBV6-5	13	NA	ASSYIDGTTYEQY
TRBD1	TRBJ2-1	TRBV6-1	10	NA	ASRDRKNEQF
NA	TRBJ2-5	TRBV19	14	NA	ASSIGGRRTGETQY
NA	TRBJ1-3	TRBV27	12	few	ASRPQGPRGTIY